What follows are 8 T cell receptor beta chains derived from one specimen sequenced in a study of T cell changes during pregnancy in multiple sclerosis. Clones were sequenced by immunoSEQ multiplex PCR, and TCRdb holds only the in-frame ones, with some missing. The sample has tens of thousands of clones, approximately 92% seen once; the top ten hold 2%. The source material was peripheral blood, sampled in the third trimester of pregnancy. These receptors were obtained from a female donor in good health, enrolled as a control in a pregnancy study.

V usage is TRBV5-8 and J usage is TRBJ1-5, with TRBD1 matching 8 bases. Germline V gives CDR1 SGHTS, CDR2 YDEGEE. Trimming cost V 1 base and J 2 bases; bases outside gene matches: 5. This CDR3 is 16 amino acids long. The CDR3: CASSLRWGQGNQPQHF. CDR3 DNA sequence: TGTGCCAGCAGCTTGCGGTGGGGACAGGGCAATCAGCCCCAGCATTTT.

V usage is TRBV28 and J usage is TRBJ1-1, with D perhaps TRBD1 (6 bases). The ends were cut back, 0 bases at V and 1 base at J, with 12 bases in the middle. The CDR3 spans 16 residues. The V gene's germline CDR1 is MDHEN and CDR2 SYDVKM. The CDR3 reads CASSLWGAQGNTEAFF. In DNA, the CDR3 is TGTGCCAGCAGTTTATGGGGGGCTCAGGGGAACACTGAAGCTTTCTTT.

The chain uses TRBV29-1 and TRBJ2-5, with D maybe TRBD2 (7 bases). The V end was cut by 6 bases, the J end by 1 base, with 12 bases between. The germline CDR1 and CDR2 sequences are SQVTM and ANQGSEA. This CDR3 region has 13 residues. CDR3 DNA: TGCAGCGTCGACCGGGGGGCCCAAGAGACCCAGTACTTC. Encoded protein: CSVDRGAQETQYF.

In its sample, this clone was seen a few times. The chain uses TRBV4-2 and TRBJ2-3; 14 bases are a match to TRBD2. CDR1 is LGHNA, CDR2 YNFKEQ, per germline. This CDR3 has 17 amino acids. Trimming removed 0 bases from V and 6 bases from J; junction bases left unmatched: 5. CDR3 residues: CASSQDPTSGGGDTQYF. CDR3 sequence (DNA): TGTGCCAGCAGCCAAGATCCGACTAGCGGGGGGGGCGATACGCAGTATTTT.

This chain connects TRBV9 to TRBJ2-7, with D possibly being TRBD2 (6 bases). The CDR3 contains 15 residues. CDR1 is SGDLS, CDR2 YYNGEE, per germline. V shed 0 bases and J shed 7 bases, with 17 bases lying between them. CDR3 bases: TGTGCCAGCAGCGTAGATACCGGAGGGGATTGGGAGCAGTACTTC. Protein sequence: CASSVDTGGDWEQYF.

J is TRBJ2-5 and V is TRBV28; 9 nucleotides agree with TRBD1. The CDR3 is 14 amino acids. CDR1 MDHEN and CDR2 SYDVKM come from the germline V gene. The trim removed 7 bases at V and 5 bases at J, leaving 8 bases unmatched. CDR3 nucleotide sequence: TGTGCCAGCACTCTGGACAGGGGACGTGAGACCCAGTACTTC. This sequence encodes CASTLDRGRETQYF.

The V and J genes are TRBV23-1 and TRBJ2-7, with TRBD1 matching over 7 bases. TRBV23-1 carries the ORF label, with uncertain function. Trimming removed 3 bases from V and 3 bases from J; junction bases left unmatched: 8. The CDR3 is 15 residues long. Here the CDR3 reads CASSQPQQGYYEQYF. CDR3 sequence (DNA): TGCGCCAGCAGTCAGCCACAACAGGGGTACTACGAGCAGTACTTC.

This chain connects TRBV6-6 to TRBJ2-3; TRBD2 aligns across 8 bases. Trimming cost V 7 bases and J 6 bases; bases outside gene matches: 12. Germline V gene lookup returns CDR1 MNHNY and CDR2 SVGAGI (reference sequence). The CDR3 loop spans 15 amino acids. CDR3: CASTQGTGGLDTQYF. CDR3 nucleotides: TGTGCCAGCACCCAGGGGACGGGGGGGCTGGATACGCAGTATTTT.